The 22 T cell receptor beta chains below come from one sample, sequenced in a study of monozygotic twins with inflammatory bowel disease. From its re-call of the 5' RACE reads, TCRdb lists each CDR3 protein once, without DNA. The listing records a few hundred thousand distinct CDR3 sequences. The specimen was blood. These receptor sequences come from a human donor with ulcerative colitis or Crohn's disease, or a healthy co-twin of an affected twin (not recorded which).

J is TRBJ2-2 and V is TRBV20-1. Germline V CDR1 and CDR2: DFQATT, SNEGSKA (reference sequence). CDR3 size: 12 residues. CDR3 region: CSAPRGIGELFF.

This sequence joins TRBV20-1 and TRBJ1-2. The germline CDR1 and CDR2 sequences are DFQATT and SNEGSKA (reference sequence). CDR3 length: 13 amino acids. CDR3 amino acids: CSARDLRGGGYTF.

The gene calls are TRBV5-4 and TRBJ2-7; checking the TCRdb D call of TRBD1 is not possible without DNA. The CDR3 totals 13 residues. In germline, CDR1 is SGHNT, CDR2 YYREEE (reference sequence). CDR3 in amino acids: CASSIPGGHEQYF.

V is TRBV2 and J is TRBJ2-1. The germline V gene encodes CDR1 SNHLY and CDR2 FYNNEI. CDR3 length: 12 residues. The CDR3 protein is CASSGTSNEQFF. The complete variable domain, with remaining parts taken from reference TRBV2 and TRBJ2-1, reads EPEVTQTPSHQVTQMGQEVILRCVPISNHLYFYWYRQILGQKVEFLVSFYNNEISEKSEIFDDQFSVERPDGSNFTLKIRSTKLEDSAMYFCASSGTSNEQFFGPGTRLTVL.

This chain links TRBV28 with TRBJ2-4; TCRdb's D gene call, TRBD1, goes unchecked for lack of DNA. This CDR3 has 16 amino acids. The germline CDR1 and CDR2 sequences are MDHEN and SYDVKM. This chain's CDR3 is CASSLWGGASKNIQYF.

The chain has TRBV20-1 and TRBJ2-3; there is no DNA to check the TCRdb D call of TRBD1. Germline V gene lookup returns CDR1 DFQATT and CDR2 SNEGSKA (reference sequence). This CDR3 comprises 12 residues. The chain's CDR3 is CSARTVLNTQYF.

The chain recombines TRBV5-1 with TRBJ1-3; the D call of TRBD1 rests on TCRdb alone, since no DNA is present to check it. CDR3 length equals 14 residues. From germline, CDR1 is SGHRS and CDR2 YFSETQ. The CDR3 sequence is CASSLEGRGNTIYF. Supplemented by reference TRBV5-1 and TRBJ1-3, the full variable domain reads KAGVTQTPRYLIKTRGQQVTLSCSPISGHRSVSWYQQTPGQGLQFLFEYFSETQRNKGNFPGRFSGRQFSNSRSEMNVSTLELGDSALYLCASSLEGRGNTIYFGEGSWLTVV.

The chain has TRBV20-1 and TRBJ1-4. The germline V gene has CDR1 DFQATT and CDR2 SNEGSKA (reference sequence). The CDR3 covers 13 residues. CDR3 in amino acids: CSAREGLDEKLFF.

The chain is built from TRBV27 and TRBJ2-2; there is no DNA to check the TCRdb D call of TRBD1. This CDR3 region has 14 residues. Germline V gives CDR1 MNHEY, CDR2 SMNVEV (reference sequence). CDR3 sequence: CASSLDRGVGELFF.

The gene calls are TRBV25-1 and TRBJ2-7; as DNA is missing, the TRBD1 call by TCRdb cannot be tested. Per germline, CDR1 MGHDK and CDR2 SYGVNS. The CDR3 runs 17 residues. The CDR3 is CASSEFDGRRPWVEQYF.

The CDR3 loop reads CASSLFLGGSYEQYF. The rearrangement uses TRBV12-3 or TRBV12-4 and TRBJ2-7; TCRdb outputs TRBD1, but without DNA this stays unchecked. The CDR3 has 15 amino acids.

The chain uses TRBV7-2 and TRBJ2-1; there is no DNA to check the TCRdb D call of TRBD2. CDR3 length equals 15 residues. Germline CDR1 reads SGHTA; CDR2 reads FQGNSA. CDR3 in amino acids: CASSSPGTSGGEQFF.

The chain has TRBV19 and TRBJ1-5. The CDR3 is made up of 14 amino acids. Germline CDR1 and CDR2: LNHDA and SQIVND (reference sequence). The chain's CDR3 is CASHFRLDGQPQHF.

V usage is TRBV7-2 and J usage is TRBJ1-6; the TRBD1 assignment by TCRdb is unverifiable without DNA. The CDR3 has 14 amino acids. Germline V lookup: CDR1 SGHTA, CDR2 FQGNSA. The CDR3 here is CASSSFPGGSPLHF.

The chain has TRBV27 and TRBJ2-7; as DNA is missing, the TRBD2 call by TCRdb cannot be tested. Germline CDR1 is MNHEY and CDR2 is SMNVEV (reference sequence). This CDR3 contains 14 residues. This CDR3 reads CASSSAEGRYEQYF.

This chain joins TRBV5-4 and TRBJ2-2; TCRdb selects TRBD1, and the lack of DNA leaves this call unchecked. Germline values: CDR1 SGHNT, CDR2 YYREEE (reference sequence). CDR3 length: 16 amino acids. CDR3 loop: CASSLGQGANTGELFF. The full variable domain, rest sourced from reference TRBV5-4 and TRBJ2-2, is ETGVTQSPTHLIKTRGQQVTLRCSSQSGHNTVSWYQQALGQGPQFIFQYYREEENGRGNFPPRFSGLQFPNYSSELNVNALELDDSALYLCASSLGQGANTGELFFGEGSRLTVL.

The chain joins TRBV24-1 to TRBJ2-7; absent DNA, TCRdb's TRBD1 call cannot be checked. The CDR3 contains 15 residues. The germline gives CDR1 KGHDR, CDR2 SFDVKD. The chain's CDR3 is CATSDRQDSLYEQYF.

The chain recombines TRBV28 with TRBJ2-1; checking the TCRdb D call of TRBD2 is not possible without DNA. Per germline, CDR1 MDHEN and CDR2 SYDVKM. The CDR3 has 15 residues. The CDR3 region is CASSYARGRVNEQFF.

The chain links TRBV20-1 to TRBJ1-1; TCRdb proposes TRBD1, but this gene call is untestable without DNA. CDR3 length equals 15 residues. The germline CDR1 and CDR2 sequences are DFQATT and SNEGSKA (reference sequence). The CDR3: CSARTIQGTNTEAFF.

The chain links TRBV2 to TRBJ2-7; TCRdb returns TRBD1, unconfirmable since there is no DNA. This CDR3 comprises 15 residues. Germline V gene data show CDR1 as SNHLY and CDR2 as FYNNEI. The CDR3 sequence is CASSAQGRGPYEQYF.

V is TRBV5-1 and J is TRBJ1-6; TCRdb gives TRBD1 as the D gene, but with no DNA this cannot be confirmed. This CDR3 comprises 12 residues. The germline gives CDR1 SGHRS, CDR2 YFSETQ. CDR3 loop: CARTGESSPLHF.

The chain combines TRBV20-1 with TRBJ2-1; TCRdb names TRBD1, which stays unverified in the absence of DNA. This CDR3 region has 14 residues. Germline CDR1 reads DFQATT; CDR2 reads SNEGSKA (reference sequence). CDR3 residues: CSASRDTLVNEQFF.